This paragraph covers one TCR beta chain sequence. Its antigen is currently unknown. The record originates from a study of blood T cells in healthy people across ages. Notes on the study in general: Investigators viewed diversity estimates from one million T cells as underestimates, the study reported. The study found more naive CD4+ cells and higher diversity in long-lived than aged donors.

This CDR3 has 14 amino acids. Deletions cut 3 bases from V and 2 bases from J, with 13 bases between. Looked up from germline, CDR1 is DFQATT and CDR2 is SNEGSKA (reference sequence). Sample-barcoded 5' priming and a J-beta primer mix drove a second PCR of 7 to 11 cycles. From the 5' RACE reads, TCRdb called clonotypes with MiXCR, one entry per CDR3 protein. The sample comprises roughly 800,000 distinct CDR3 sequences, approximately 35% of which are singletons, and around 13% rests with the top ten. Every donor provided 8.5 to 10 milliliters of peripheral blood. Extractions gave at least 5.5 micrograms of total RNA per sample.

What was sequenced was blood. The sequence was collected from a man aged 18 to 30 in good health. V usage is TRBV20-1 and J usage is TRBJ1-2; D is unresolved. CDR3 coding DNA: TGCAGTGCTAGGTCCCGGGCCATCAACTATGGCTACACCTTC. Encoded protein: CSARSRAINYGYTF.